This entry features one T cell receptor beta chain sequence. This sample was included in a study of T-cell reconstitution after alpha-beta-depleted transplantation in children. Unique molecular identifiers were used in preparing the TCRbeta library. TCRdb re-derived calls from the PCR reads in MiXCR, one entry per CDR3 protein. The sample consists of hundreds of thousands of distinct CDR3 sequences, 15% to 20% of them appearing once. The CDR3 consists of 15 residues. Germline assignment: CDR1 KGHSH and CDR2 LQKENI. V was pared by 5 bases and J by 6 bases, with 7 bases of the junction left unmatched. Sequenced material: PBMCs, mostly from graft donor cells, taken 360 days after TCRalphabeta/CD19-depleted stem cell transplant. The chain recombines TRBV18 with TRBJ1-5; 10 positions match TRBD1. The receptor was derived from a male patient younger than 18 who had a stem cell transplant for acute lymphoblastic leukemia, so the T cells may come from the graft donor. The CDR3 sequence is CASSKPDRGPQPQHF. As DNA, the CDR3 is TGTGCCAGCTCAAAACCCGACAGGGGGCCTCAGCCCCAGCATTTT.